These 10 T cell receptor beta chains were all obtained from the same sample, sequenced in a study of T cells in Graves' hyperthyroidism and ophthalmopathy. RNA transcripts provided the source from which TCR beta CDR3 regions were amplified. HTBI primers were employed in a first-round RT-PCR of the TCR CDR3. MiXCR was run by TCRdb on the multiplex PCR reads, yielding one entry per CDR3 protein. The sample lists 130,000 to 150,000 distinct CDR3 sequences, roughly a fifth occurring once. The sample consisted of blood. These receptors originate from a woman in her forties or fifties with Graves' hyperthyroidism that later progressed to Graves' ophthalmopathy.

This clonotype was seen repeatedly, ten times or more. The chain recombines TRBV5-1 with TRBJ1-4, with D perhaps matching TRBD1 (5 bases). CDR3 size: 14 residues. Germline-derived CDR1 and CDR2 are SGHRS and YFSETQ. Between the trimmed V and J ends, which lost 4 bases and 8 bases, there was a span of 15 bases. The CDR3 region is CASSLGLEGEKLFF. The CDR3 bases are TGCGCCAGCAGCCTGGGTCTCGAGGGGGAAAAACTGTTTTTT.

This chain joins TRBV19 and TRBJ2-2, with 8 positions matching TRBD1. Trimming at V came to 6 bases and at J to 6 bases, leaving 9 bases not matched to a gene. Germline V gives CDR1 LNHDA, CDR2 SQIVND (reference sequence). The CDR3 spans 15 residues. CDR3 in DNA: TGTGCCAGTAGGACAGGGGCCCCCTATTCCGGGGAGCTGTTTTTT. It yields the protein CASRTGAPYSGELFF.

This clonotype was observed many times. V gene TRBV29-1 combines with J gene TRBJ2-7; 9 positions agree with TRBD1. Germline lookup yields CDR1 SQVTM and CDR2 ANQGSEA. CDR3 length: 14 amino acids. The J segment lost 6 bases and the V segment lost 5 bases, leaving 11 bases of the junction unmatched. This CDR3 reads CSVSRTGEVSEQYF. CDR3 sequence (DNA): TGCAGCGTTTCCCGGACAGGGGAAGTTAGCGAGCAGTACTTC.

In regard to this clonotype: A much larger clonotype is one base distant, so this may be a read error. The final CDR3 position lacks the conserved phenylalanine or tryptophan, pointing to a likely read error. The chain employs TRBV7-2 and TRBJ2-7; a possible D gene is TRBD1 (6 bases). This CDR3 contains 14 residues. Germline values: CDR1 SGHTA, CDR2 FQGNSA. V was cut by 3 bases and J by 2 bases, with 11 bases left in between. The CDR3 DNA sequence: TGTGCCAGCAGCTTTCCGGGACAAACCTACGAGCAGTACCTC. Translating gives CASSFPGQTYEQYL.

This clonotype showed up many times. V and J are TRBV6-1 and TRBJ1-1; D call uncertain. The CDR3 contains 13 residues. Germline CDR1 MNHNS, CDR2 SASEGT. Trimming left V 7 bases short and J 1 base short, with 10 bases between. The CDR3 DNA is TGTGCCAGCACCCCGGCCCGGAACACTGAAGCTTTCTTT. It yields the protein CASTPARNTEAFF.

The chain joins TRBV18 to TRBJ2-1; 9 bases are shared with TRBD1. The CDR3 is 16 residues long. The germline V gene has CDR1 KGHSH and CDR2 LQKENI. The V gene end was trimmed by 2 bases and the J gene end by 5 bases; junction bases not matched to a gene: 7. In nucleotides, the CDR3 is TGTGCCAGCTCACCATCAGGCGACAGGGGGAACAATGAGCAGTTCTTC. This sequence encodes CASSPSGDRGNNEQFF.

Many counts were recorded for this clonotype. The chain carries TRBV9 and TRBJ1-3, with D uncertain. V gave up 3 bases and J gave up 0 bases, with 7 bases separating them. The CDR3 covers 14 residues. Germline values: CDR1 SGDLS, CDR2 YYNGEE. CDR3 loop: CASSGPLSGNTIYF. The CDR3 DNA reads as TGTGCCAGCAGCGGGCCTCTCTCTGGAAACACCATATATTTT.

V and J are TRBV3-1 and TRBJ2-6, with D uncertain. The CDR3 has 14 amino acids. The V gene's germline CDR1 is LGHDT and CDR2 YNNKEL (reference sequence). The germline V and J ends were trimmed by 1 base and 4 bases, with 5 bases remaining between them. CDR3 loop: CASSQGEGANVLTF. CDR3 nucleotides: TGTGCCAGCAGCCAAGGGGAAGGGGCCAACGTCCTGACTTTC.

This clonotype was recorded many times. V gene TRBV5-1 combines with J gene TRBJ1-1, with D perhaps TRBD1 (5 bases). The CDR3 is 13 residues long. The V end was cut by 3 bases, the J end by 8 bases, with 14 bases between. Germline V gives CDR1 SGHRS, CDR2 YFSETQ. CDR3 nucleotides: TGCGCCAGCAGCTACGGGGCCAGGGACGAAGCTTTCTTT. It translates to CASSYGARDEAFF.

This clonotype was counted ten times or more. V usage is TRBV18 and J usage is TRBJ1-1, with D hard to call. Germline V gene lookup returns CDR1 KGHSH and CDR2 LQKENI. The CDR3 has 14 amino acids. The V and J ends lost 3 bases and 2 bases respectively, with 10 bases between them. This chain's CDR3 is CASSPPLRNTEAFF. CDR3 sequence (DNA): TGTGCCAGCTCACCTCCTTTGAGAAACACTGAAGCTTTCTTT. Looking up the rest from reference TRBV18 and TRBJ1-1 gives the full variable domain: NAGVMQNPRHLVRRRGQEARLRCSPMKGHSHVYWYRQLPEEGLKFMVYLQKENIIDESGMPKERFSAEFPKEGPSILRIQQVVRGDSAAYFCASSPPLRNTEAFFGQGTRLTVV.